These 6 T cell receptor beta chains originate from one sample sequenced in a study of blood T cell repertoires in COVID-19. Measured with immunoSEQ multiplex PCR; TCRdb has only the in-frame clones, and not every one. The sample carries fewer than 200,000 clones, about 90% recorded once. Sequences were obtained from PBMCs or T cells enriched from blood (not recorded which). Receptors were obtained from a woman younger than 35 who had recovered from COVID-19.

The rearrangement uses TRBV27 and TRBJ1-6, with D possibly matching TRBD1 (5 bases). Germline CDR1 MNHEY, CDR2 SMNVEV (reference sequence). This CDR3 has 14 amino acids. Trimming removed 7 bases at V and 13 bases at J, with 20 bases between. CDR3 sequence: CASMIRGDRGPLHF. The CDR3 DNA follows: TGTGCCAGCATGATTCGGGGGGATAGGGGTCCCCTCCACTTT.

This rearrangement joins TRBV7-9 to TRBJ2-1; weak D call: TRBD2 (6 bases). The V and J ends lost 4 bases and 8 bases respectively, with 12 bases between them. Germline lookup yields CDR1 SEHNR and CDR2 FQNEAQ (reference sequence). The CDR3 sequence is 13 residues long. CDR3 sequence (DNA): TGTGCCAGCAGCTCTGGAGGGTGGGATGAGCAGTTCTTC. It encodes CASSSGGWDEQFF.

CDR3: CASSQWGVTTNEKLFF. CDR3 in DNA: TGTGCCAGTTCCCAGTGGGGGGTTACAACTAATGAAAAACTGTTTTTT. The V call is TRBV19, the J call TRBJ1-4, with D possibly matching TRBD1 (5 bases). CDR1 LNHDA and CDR2 SQIVND come from the germline V gene (reference sequence). Trimming stripped 8 bases from V and 0 bases from J, with 16 bases between. The CDR3 spans 16 residues.

CDR3 amino acids: CASSPQGGGQYF. The CDR3 DNA is TGTGCCAGTAGTCCCCAGGGGGGCGGGCAGTACTTC. The chain is built from TRBV19 and TRBJ2-7; TRBD1 might be the D (7 bases). Per germline, CDR1 LNHDA and CDR2 SQIVND (reference sequence). V lost 5 bases and J lost 9, with 14 bases in between. The CDR3 is 12 amino acids.

The chain couples TRBV5-1 to TRBJ1-5; 11 bases align to TRBD1. V was pared by 4 bases and J by 6 bases, with 6 bases of the junction left unmatched. Germline V CDR1 and CDR2: SGHRS, YFSETQ. CDR3 length equals 15 residues. The chain's CDR3 is CASSPRTGGGQPQHF. The CDR3 DNA is TGCGCCAGCAGCCCAAGGACAGGGGGCGGTCAGCCCCAGCATTTT.

This clone occurred a few times. The V call is TRBV19, the J call TRBJ1-5; D is unclear. Germline V gene sequence: CDR1 LNHDA, CDR2 SQIVND (reference sequence). The ends were cut back, 7 bases at V and 7 bases at J, with 17 bases in the middle. The CDR3 is 14 residues long. CDR3: CASTLGVDFQPQHF. For the CDR3, the DNA is TGTGCCAGTACCCTAGGAGTAGACTTCCAGCCCCAGCATTTT.